This entry features one T cell receptor (beta chain) sequence. These data belong to a study of control samples from healthy donors and cancer patients. Data came from immunoSEQ multiplex PCR; TCRdb stores just in-frame clones and leaves some out. The sample shows roughly 130,000 clones, just under 95% of them seen only once. The sequenced material came from blood. The source of this sequence is a man aged 25-45 years in good health.

This CDR3 reads CASSLDVNQPQHF. DNA of the CDR3: TGTGCCAGCAGCCTAGATGTTAATCAGCCCCAGCATTTT. The chain recombines TRBV6-5 with TRBJ1-5; the D is unclear. CDR3 length: 13 amino acids. Trimming took 6 bases from V and 4 from J, leaving 10 bases between them. CDR1 and CDR2 from the germline V gene are MNHEY and SVGAGI.